The TCR beta chain under discussion was sequenced for a study of blood T cells in healthy people across ages. Across the whole study: In model experiments, template switching was able to capture about one barcoded beta molecule for every two T cells that were present.

A second 7 to 11 cycle PCR used barcoded and J-beta primers. From the 5' RACE reads, TCRdb called clonotypes with MiXCR, one entry per CDR3 protein. The sample has over 1,500,000 distinct CDR3 sequences; roughly 49% are singletons. To note about this clonotype: The antigen remains unidentified.

V was pared by 5 bases and J by 0 bases, with 7 bases of the junction left unmatched. Germline lookup yields CDR1 MNHEY and CDR2 SVGEGT. CDR3 length equals 16 residues. Study observations and caveats: Aged donors had fewer naive CD4+ cells and lower diversity than long-lived donors. Unsorted PBMCs ruled out conclusive naive versus antigen-experienced comparison.

Each sample yielded at least 6.5 million isolated PBMCs. This TCR derives from a woman in her 40s in good health. What was sequenced was blood. This sequence joins TRBV6-2 or TRBV6-3 and TRBJ2-3; TRBD1 agrees at 8 bases. CDR3 residues: CASSDRGFPSTDTQYF. The DNA of the CDR3 is TGTGCCAGCAGTGACAGGGGATTTCCTAGCACAGATACGCAGTATTTT.